Here is one T cell receptor beta chain with its context. The CDR3 spans 17 residues. The V gene's germline CDR1 is SGHRS and CDR2 YFSETQ. The ends lost 0 bases at V and 2 bases at J; junction bases unmatched: 10. These data come from a study of naive and memory T cell subsets. An equimolar mix of two oligonucleotides served as the beta constant-region primer for TRBC1 and TRBC2. Nested alpha and beta constant-region primers with the SP2 primer drove four PCR rounds on ligated cDNA. TCRdb passed the UMI-ligation and nested PCR reads through MiXCR, listing each CDR3 protein once. The sample consists of some 110,000 distinct CDR3 sequences, around a third of them appearing once.

The rearrangement joins TRBV5-1 to TRBJ2-5; the match to TRBD1 covers 7 bases. Input material: central memory CD4+ T cells from blood. This sequence originates from a human donor in good health. The CDR3 loop is CASSLGRRDRVQETQYF. The CDR3 DNA is TGCGCCAGCAGCTTGGGGCGACGTGACAGGGTTCAAGAGACCCAGTACTTC.